The 9 T cell receptor beta chains in this list originate from one sample, sequenced in a study of cytomegalovirus exposure and HLA in healthy donors. Method: immunoSEQ multiplex PCR; TCRdb's copy keeps in-frame clones and lacks some. This table has about 180,000 clones, 75% to 90% appearing once. The material sequenced was PBMCs. These receptors were taken from a young man in good health and CMV-seropositive.

V and J are TRBV28 and TRBJ2-2; D is possibly TRBD2 (6 bases). This CDR3 comprises 14 residues. CDR1 is MDHEN, CDR2 SYDVKM, per germline. V lost 4 bases to trimming and J lost 5 bases, with 11 bases between them. This CDR3 is CASSSAGLTGELFF. CDR3 DNA: TGTGCCAGCAGTTCTGCGGGGTTAACCGGGGAGCTGTTTTTT.

The rearrangement uses TRBV5-4 and TRBJ1-1; the D is unclear. Germline CDR1 is SGHNT and CDR2 is YYREEE (reference sequence). The V end lost 0 bases, the J end lost 0 bases, and 6 bases lay between the germline ends. The CDR3 is 14 amino acids. This chain's CDR3 is CASSLAVMNTEAFF. CDR3 DNA: TGTGCCAGCAGCTTGGCGGTAATGAACACTGAAGCTTTCTTT.

The chain joins TRBV29-1 to TRBJ1-1; a possible D gene is TRBD1 (5 bases). V lost 4 bases and J lost 7, with 19 bases in between. This CDR3 contains 14 residues. CDR1 and CDR2 from the germline V gene are SQVTM and ANQGSEA. The CDR3 region has the DNA TGCAGCGTTGTCACCCTTAGGACATACTTTGAAGCTTTCTTT. Protein product: CSVVTLRTYFEAFF.

This clone was picked up a small number of times. The V call is TRBV6-1, the J call TRBJ1-5; D uncertain. The CDR3 spans 17 residues. Germline CDR1 MNHNS, CDR2 SASEGT. Deletions cut 2 bases from V and 0 bases from J, with 14 bases between. This CDR3 is CASSESSGLFSNQPQHF. The CDR3 DNA follows: TGTGCCAGCAGTGAATCCTCAGGACTCTTTAGCAATCAGCCCCAGCATTTT.

The chain carries TRBV5-1 and TRBJ2-5, with 11 bases fitting TRBD2. V was clipped by 4 bases and J by 7 bases; unmatched bases: 12. In germline, CDR1 is SGHRS, CDR2 YFSETQ. This CDR3 is built from 16 residues. CDR3 bases: TGCGCCAGCAGCGGCTCCGGGACTAGCGGAACGGCGACCCAGTACTTC. Protein: CASSGSGTSGTATQYF.

The CDR3 loop reads CASSFGSGMPLEQFF. The CDR3 DNA follows: TGTGCCAGCAGTTTCGGGAGCGGGATGCCCTTGGAGCAGTTCTTC. The chain is built from TRBV28 and TRBJ2-1, with 7 bases aligning to TRBD2. Trimming took 3 bases from V and 10 from J; bases not matched to a gene: 12. Germline V gene lookup returns CDR1 MDHEN and CDR2 SYDVKM. The CDR3 sequence is 15 residues long. Full variable domain (rest looked up from reference TRBV28 and TRBJ2-1): DVKVTQSSRYLVKRTGEKVFLECVQDMDHENMFWYRQDPGLGLRLIYFSYDVKMKEKGDIPEGYSVSREKKERFSLILESASTNQTSMYLCASSFGSGMPLEQFFGPGTRLTVL.

The chain joins TRBV6-1 to TRBJ2-7; D is undetermined. The CDR3 consists of 12 residues. V lost 6 bases to trimming and J lost 3 bases, with 9 bases between them. Germline lookup yields CDR1 MNHNS and CDR2 SASEGT. The CDR3 spells CASSATGYEQYF. The CDR3 DNA sequence: TGTGCCAGCAGCGCCACGGGCTACGAGCAGTACTTC.

The genes are TRBV28 and TRBJ2-3; D is uncertain. This CDR3 has 13 amino acids. Trimming took off 1 base at V and 6 bases at J, with 8 bases between the two ends. Germline-derived CDR1 and CDR2 are MDHEN and SYDVKM. CDR3 sequence: CASSLSYPDTQYF. The DNA for the CDR3 is TGTGCCAGCAGTTTATCCTATCCCGATACGCAGTATTTT.

The V call is TRBV28, the J call TRBJ2-7, with D perhaps TRBD1 (6 bases). The ends were cut back, 4 bases at V and 2 bases at J, with 21 bases in the middle. The CDR3 loop spans 17 amino acids. The V gene's germline CDR1 is MDHEN and CDR2 SYDVKM. CDR3 in amino acids: CASSSNLFQGSTYEQYF. CDR3 DNA sequence: TGTGCCAGCAGTTCTAACCTCTTCCAGGGGTCGACCTACGAGCAGTACTTC.